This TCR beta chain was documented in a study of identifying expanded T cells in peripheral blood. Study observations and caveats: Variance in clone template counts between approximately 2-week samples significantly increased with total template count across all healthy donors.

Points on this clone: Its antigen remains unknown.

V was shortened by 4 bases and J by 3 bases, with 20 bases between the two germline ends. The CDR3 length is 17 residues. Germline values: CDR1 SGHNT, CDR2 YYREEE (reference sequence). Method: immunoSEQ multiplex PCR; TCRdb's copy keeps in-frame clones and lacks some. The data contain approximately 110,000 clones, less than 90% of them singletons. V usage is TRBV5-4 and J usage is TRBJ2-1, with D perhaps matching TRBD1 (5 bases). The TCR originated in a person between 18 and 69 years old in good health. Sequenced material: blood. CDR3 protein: CASSTVGASNYYNEQFF. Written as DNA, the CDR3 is TGTGCCAGCAGCACGGTAGGGGCCTCAAACTACTACAATGAGCAGTTCTTC.